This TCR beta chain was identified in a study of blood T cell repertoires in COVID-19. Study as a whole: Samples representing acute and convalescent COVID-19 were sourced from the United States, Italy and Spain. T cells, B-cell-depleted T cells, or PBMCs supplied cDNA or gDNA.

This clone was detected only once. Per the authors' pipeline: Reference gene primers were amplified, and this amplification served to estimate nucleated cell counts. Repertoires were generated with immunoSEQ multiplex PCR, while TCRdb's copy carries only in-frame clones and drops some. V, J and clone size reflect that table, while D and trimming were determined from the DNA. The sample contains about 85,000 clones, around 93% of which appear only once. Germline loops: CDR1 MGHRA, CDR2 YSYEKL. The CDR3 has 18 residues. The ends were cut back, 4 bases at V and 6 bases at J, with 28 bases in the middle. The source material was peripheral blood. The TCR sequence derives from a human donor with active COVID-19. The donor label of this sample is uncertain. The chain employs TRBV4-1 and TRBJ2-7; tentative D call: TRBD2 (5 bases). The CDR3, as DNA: TGCGCCAGCAGCCCCCTACCGGGGAACCAGGCACTCTCGGGCGAGCAGTACTTC. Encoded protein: CASSPLPGNQALSGEQYF.